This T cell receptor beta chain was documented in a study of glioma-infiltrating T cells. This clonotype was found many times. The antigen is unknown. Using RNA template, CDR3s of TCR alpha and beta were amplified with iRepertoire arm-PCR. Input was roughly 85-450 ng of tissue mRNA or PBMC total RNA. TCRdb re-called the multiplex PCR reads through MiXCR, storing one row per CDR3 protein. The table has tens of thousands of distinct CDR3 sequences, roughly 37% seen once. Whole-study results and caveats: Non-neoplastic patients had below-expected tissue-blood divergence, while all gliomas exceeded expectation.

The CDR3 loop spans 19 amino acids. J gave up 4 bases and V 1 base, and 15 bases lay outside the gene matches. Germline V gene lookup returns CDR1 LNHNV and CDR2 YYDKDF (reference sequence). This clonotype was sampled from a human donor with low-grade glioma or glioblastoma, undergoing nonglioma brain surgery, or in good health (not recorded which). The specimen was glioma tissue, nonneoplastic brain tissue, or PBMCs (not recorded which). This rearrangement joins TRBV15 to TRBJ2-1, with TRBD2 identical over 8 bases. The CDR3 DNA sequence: TGTGCCACCAGCAGAGCGGGGGGGCGCCAAGAGGGAGGATACAATGAGCAGTTCTTC. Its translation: CATSRAGGRQEGGYNEQFF.